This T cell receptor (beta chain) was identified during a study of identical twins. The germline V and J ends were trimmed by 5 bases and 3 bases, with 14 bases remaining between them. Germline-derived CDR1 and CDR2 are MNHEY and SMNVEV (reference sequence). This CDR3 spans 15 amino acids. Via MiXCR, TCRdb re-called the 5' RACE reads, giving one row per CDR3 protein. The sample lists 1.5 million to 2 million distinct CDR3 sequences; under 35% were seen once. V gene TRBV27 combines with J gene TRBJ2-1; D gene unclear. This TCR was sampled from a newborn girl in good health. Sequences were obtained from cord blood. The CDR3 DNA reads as TGTGCCAGCAGTCTCGGCAGATTAGACTACAATGAGCAGTTCTTC. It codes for CASSLGRLDYNEQFF.